This record covers a single T cell receptor (beta chain). Its antigen is still unknown. No qualities accompany the bases; no much larger clone lies one base away. This sample is drawn from a study of blood T cell repertoires in COVID-19 (dated by TCRdb to 2020 to 2022). Background on the whole study: Samples from collaborators originated in the United States, Italy and Spain and spanned both the acute and convalescent phases of COVID-19. The samples were drawn from two sources: the first 160 participants of the ongoing ImmuneRACE study, and 1,254 subjects contributed by 6 global collaborators. Subjects who had been exposed to COVID-19, were actively infected with it, or had recovered from it provided the deeply sampled blood TCRbeta repertoires that made up the dataset. HLA class I and class II types, where available, came from metadata supplied by the sample provider rather than from assay-based typing. The repertoires were released in a freely available public database intended as a resource for research on the immune response to SARS-CoV-2. The prospective study material was composed of cDNA or gDNA derived from T cells, B-cell-depleted T cells, or PBMCs. A de-identified subject ID, COVID-19 status, age in years and sex were almost always included in the sample metadata. The paper as a whole reports these results and caveats: The quantity of clinical and demographic metadata differed by source and by participant and was supplied without curation.

The immunoSEQ Assay, a bias-controlled multiplex PCR, was used to amplify TCRbeta CDR3 regions from genomic DNA. As for the authors' bioinformatics: The number of nucleated cells in each sample was estimated by amplification of reference gene primers within the assay. To quantify the absolute abundance of each unique TCRbeta CDR3 rearrangement, sequence reads were collapsed and filtered. For each sample, productive Simpson clonality was calculated as the square root of Simpson's diversity index over productive rearrangements. TCRdb took over this immuneACCESS table, retaining in-frame rearrangements with V and J assigned. Such tables are incomplete; in checked studies, under half of the missing clones stem from an unresolved V gene, and the remainder is unexplained. Clone size and V and J calls were adopted from that table, with D and trimming inferred from the DNA. For this sample there are over 150,000 clones; about four fifths appear just once. Around 3.2% of the sample belongs to the ten largest clones.

The CDR3 measures 15 amino acids from cysteine to phenylalanine. Of all the DNA, just the CDR3 is kept, 45 bases in frame from base 1. The V and J ends are trimmed by 2 bases and 0 bases, leaving 11 bases between them. Taken from the germline V gene, the CDR1 and CDR2 loops are MNHEY and SVGAGI. Participants in the prospective study were aged roughly 18 to 95 years, lived in over 20 United States geographic areas, and enrolled through a virtual design. Cohort assignment in the prospective study relied on participant-reported clinical history from a screening survey and a study questionnaire. ImmuneRACE Cohort 3 recovered participants were defined by two consecutive negative NP/OP PCR tests, healthcare professional clearance, or symptom resolution. Each participant in the prospective study had whole blood, serum and a nasopharyngeal or oropharyngeal swab collected by mobile phlebotomists. Prospective study participants could optionally give additional blood draws and questionnaires over an approximately two-month period. Blood samples from the prospective study were shipped frozen or at room temperature prior to DNA extraction.

The material sequenced was PBMCs or T cells enriched from blood (not recorded which). The chain is made from TRBV6-5 and TRBJ2-7; tentative D gene TRBD2, with 5 bases matching. This receptor was obtained from a woman aged 60-75 years who had recovered from COVID-19. The DNA sequence follows: TGTGCCAGCAGTTACAGCGGAGGTAGCTCCTACGAGCAGTACTTC. Translated, this gives CASSYSGGSSYEQYF.